This T cell receptor (beta chain) came from a study of T-cell memory formation after mild COVID-19. The sample holds a few counts of this clonotype. TCRdb reanalysed the 5' RACE reads using MiXCR and keeps one entry per CDR3 protein. This repertoire shows around 200,000 distinct CDR3 sequences, about 27% found once; its top ten account for roughly an eighth. The sequence was collected from an adult woman who had mild COVID-19 (a few samples of this study predate the infection). Cell type and time point are not known. Sequencing input: PBMCs or a T cell subset sorted from them (not recorded which).

The CDR3 loop reads CSARQGSYGYTF. CDR3 in DNA: TGCAGTGCTAGACAGGGATCGTACGGCTACACCTTC. This chain links TRBV20-1 with TRBJ1-2; TRBD1 is a possible D gene (5 bases). Germline assignment: CDR1 DFQATT and CDR2 SNEGSKA (reference sequence). V lost 2 bases, J lost 8 bases, and 12 bases lay in between. The CDR3 loop spans 12 amino acids.